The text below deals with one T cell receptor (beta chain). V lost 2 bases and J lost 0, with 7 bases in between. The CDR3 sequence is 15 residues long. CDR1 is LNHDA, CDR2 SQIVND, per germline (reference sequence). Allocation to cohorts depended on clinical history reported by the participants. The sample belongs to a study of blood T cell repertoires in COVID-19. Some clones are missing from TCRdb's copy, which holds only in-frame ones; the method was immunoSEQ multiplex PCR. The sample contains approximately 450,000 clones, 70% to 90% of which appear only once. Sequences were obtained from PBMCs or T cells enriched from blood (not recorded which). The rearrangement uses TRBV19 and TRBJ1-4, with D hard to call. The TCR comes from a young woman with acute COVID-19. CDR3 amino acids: CASSITKTTNEKLFF. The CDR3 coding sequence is TGTGCCAGTAGTATAACAAAAACAACTAATGAAAAACTGTTTTTT. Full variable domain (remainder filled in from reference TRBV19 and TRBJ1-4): DGGITQSPKYLFRKEGQNVTLSCEQNLNHDAMYWYRQDPGQGLRLIYYSQIVNDFQKGDIAEGYSVSREKKESFPLTVTSAQKNPTAFYLCASSITKTTNEKLFFGSGTQLSVL.